These T cell receptor beta chains were read from a single sample in a study of shared T cell receptors in the human thymus. Here immunoSEQ multiplex PCR was the method, and the copy in TCRdb shows in-frame clones only, minus some. In the table there are about 660,000 clones, over 75% of which are singletons. These data were likewise used in another study, on human thymus T cells.

The specimen was thymocytes. These receptors came from a boy in the first two years of life with a congenital heart defect. CDR3s include the opening cysteine and the closing phenylalanine or tryptophan. D genes are given only for firm matches. Not every row has a clone size; where given, it reads once, few, many or a size class.

J gene: TRBJ1-5; D gene: -; V gene: TRBV7-9; CDR3 length: 14; clone size: -; CDR3 protein: CASSPTGHTAPQHF; CDR3 DNA: TGTGCCAGCAGCCCTACAGGGCATACCGCGCCCCAGCATTTT
J gene: TRBJ2-7; D gene: -; V gene: TRBV14; CDR3 length: 14; clone size: -; CDR3 protein: CASSLTVSGYEQYF; CDR3 DNA: TGTGCCAGCAGTCTAACAGTATCTGGCTACGAGCAGTACTTC
J gene: TRBJ2-5; D gene: -; V gene: TRBV7-6; CDR3 length: 15; clone size: -; CDR3 protein: CASSLVLGGMETQYF; CDR3 DNA: TGTGCCAGCAGCTTAGTGTTGGGCGGGATGGAGACCCAGTACTTC
J gene: TRBJ1-3; D gene: -; V gene: TRBV6-1; CDR3 length: 15; clone size: few; CDR3 protein: CASSARHSSGNTIYF; CDR3 DNA: TGTGCCAGCAGTGCCAGACATTCCTCTGGAAACACCATATATTTT
J gene: TRBJ1-1; D gene: TRBD1; V gene: TRBV19; CDR3 length: 15; clone size: -; CDR3 protein: CASSRQGRGNTEAFF; CDR3 DNA: TGTGCCAGTAGTAGACAGGGCCGAGGGAACACTGAAGCTTTCTTT
J gene: TRBJ2-7; D gene: TRBD2; V gene: TRBV27; CDR3 length: 15; clone size: -; CDR3 protein: CASSPGTSGTYEQYF; CDR3 DNA: TGTGCCAGCAGTCCCGGGACTAGCGGAACCTACGAGCAGTACTTC
J gene: TRBJ2-5; D gene: -; V gene: TRBV14; CDR3 length: 16; clone size: -; CDR3 protein: CASSQESRGVEETQYF; CDR3 DNA: TGTGCCAGCAGCCAAGAGTCCAGGGGTGTTGAAGAGACCCAGTACTTC
J gene: TRBJ2-1; D gene: TRBD2; V gene: TRBV19; CDR3 length: 15; clone size: -; CDR3 protein: CASNSNVPGLGEQFF; CDR3 DNA: TGTGCCAGTAACTCTAACGTCCCGGGACTAGGTGAGCAGTTCTTC
J gene: TRBJ2-5; D gene: -; V gene: TRBV10-2; CDR3 length: 14; clone size: -; CDR3 protein: CASSDGTSQETQYF; CDR3 DNA: TGCGCCAGCAGTGACGGGACATCACAAGAGACCCAGTACTTC
J gene: TRBJ2-7; D gene: TRBD1; V gene: TRBV5-1; CDR3 length: 15; clone size: -; CDR3 protein: CASSVTGGSGDEQYF; CDR3 DNA: TGCGCCAGCAGCGTTACAGGGGGCAGCGGGGACGAGCAGTACTTC
J gene: TRBJ2-7; D gene: -; V gene: TRBV4-1; CDR3 length: 14; clone size: -; CDR3 protein: CASSQDWAVDRQYF; CDR3 DNA: TGCGCCAGCAGCCAAGATTGGGCAGTTGATAGGCAGTACTTC
J gene: TRBJ1-4; D gene: TRBD1; V gene: TRBV4-3; CDR3 length: 20; clone size: -; CDR3 protein: CASSPGQGQFYFATNEKLFF; CDR3 DNA: TGCGCCAGCAGCCCGGGACAGGGGCAATTTTATTTCGCAACTAATGAAAAACTGTTTTTT
J gene: TRBJ1-2; D gene: TRBD1; V gene: TRBV19; CDR3 length: 16; clone size: once; CDR3 protein: CASSSGQGAPRYGYTF; CDR3 DNA: TGTGCCAGTAGTTCGGGACAGGGGGCGCCCCGGTATGGCTACACCTTC
J gene: TRBJ2-1; D gene: TRBD1; V gene: TRBV14; CDR3 length: 16; clone size: -; CDR3 protein: CASSQEEGDRGHEQFF; CDR3 DNA: TGTGCCAGCAGCCAAGAAGAGGGGGACAGGGGTCATGAGCAGTTCTTC
J gene: TRBJ1-5; D gene: -; V gene: TRBV28; CDR3 length: 16; clone size: once; CDR3 protein: CASSFPTPQFTQPQHF; CDR3 DNA: TGTGCCAGCAGTTTCCCCACCCCACAGTTCACACAGCCCCAGCATTTT
J gene: TRBJ2-2; D gene: TRBD1; V gene: TRBV7-9; CDR3 length: 15; clone size: -; CDR3 protein: CASSRDRGLPGELFF; CDR3 DNA: TGTGCCAGCAGCCGGGACAGGGGGCTTCCCGGGGAGCTGTTTTTT
J gene: TRBJ2-5; D gene: -; V gene: TRBV6-5; CDR3 length: 15; clone size: -; CDR3 protein: CASSQDPRGQETQYF; CDR3 DNA: TGTGCCAGCAGCCAAGACCCCCGCGGACAAGAGACCCAGTACTTC
J gene: TRBJ1-5; D gene: -; V gene: TRBV30; CDR3 length: 17; clone size: -; CDR3 protein: CAWSAGVQRAGNQPQHF; CDR3 DNA: TGTGCCTGGAGCGCGGGGGTCCAGAGGGCTGGGAATCAGCCCCAGCATTTT
J gene: TRBJ1-3; D gene: TRBD1; V gene: TRBV4-2; CDR3 length: 16; clone size: -; CDR3 protein: CASSPGQASSGNTIYF; CDR3 DNA: TGTGCCAGCAGCCCCGGACAGGCGAGCTCTGGAAACACCATATATTTT
J gene: TRBJ2-1; D gene: TRBD2; V gene: TRBV27; CDR3 length: 15; clone size: -; CDR3 protein: CASSSSGNVYNEQFF; CDR3 DNA: TGTGCCAGCAGTTCTAGCGGGAACGTTTACAATGAGCAGTTCTTC
J gene: TRBJ1-2; D gene: -; V gene: TRBV27; CDR3 length: 16; clone size: few; CDR3 protein: CASSPTSAGEFYGYTF; CDR3 DNA: TGTGCCAGCAGTCCGACCTCGGCAGGGGAATTCTATGGCTACACCTTC
J gene: TRBJ2-4; D gene: TRBD2; V gene: TRBV30; CDR3 length: 17; clone size: -; CDR3 protein: CAWSVPPTSGRWDIQYF; CDR3 DNA: TGTGCCTGGAGTGTACCCCCGACTAGCGGGAGGTGGGACATTCAGTACTTC
J gene: TRBJ2-7; D gene: TRBD2; V gene: TRBV7-8; CDR3 length: 16; clone size: -; CDR3 protein: CASSLERTSGRLVQYF; CDR3 DNA: TGTGCCAGCAGCTTAGAAAGGACTAGCGGGAGGTTGGTGCAGTACTTC
J gene: TRBJ2-7; D gene: TRBD2; V gene: TRBV14; CDR3 length: 18; clone size: -; CDR3 protein: CASSQGTSGSVGFVEQYF; CDR3 DNA: TGTGCCAGCAGCCAAGGGACTAGCGGGAGTGTAGGGTTTGTCGAGCAGTACTTC
J gene: TRBJ2-1; D gene: TRBD1; V gene: TRBV7-8; CDR3 length: 15; clone size: -; CDR3 protein: CASSVNGTGINEQFF; CDR3 DNA: TGTGCCAGCAGTGTCAACGGGACAGGGATCAATGAGCAGTTCTTC
J gene: TRBJ1-3; D gene: -; V gene: TRBV11-3; CDR3 length: 14; clone size: -; CDR3 protein: CASSLDRGEDTIYF; CDR3 DNA: TGTGCCAGCAGCTTAGACAGGGGCGAAGACACCATATATTTT
J gene: TRBJ2-7; D gene: TRBD2; V gene: TRBV14; CDR3 length: 16; clone size: -; CDR3 protein: CASSQETGGLVYEQYF; CDR3 DNA: TGTGCCAGCAGCCAAGAGACTGGAGGACTAGTCTACGAGCAGTACTTC
J gene: TRBJ2-5; D gene: TRBD2; V gene: TRBV5-1; CDR3 length: 17; clone size: -; CDR3 protein: CASSLSLAGGGSETQYF; CDR3 DNA: TGCGCCAGCAGTCTGTCACTAGCGGGAGGGGGTTCGGAGACCCAGTACTTC
J gene: TRBJ2-7; D gene: -; V gene: TRBV13; CDR3 length: 15; clone size: -; CDR3 protein: CASSLQAGSSYEQYF; CDR3 DNA: TGTGCCAGCAGCTTACAGGCGGGTAGCTCCTACGAGCAGTACTTC
J gene: TRBJ2-1; D gene: -; V gene: TRBV5-6; CDR3 length: 18; clone size: -; CDR3 protein: CASSLVRTTHIVYNEQFF; CDR3 DNA: TGTGCCAGCAGCTTGGTACGGACAACTCACATCGTCTACAATGAGCAGTTCTTC
J gene: TRBJ2-1; D gene: TRBD2; V gene: TRBV7-2; CDR3 length: 15; clone size: -; CDR3 protein: CASSLATSGTVEQFF; CDR3 DNA: TGTGCCAGCAGCTTAGCAACTAGCGGGACGGTTGAGCAGTTCTTC
J gene: TRBJ1-1; D gene: TRBD1; V gene: TRBV6-6; CDR3 length: 14; clone size: -; CDR3 protein: CASSTGQGNTEAFF; CDR3 DNA: TGTGCCAGCAGTACTGGACAGGGCAACACTGAAGCTTTCTTT
J gene: TRBJ2-7; D gene: TRBD1; V gene: TRBV4-1; CDR3 length: 15; clone size: -; CDR3 protein: CASSQDSGQRYEQYF; CDR3 DNA: TGCGCCAGCAGCCAAGACTCGGGACAGCGCTACGAGCAGTACTTC
J gene: TRBJ2-7; D gene: TRBD2; V gene: TRBV6-1; CDR3 length: 15; clone size: once; CDR3 protein: CASSTWTSGKGVQYF; CDR3 DNA: TGTGCCAGCAGCACTTGGACTAGCGGGAAAGGGGTGCAGTACTTC
J gene: TRBJ2-7; D gene: TRBD1; V gene: TRBV7-9; CDR3 length: 17; clone size: once; CDR3 protein: CASSLPGTGSWEYEQYF; CDR3 DNA: TGTGCCAGCAGCTTACCTGGGACAGGGAGTTGGGAATACGAGCAGTACTTC
J gene: TRBJ2-1; D gene: TRBD2; V gene: TRBV12-5; CDR3 length: 21; clone size: -; CDR3 protein: CASGLKPSSGRTGFEGNEQFF; CDR3 DNA: TGTGCTAGTGGTTTGAAGCCCTCCAGCGGGAGGACCGGGTTCGAGGGAAATGAGCAGTTCTTC
J gene: TRBJ2-7; D gene: TRBD1; V gene: TRBV4-3; CDR3 length: 14; clone size: -; CDR3 protein: CASSPPDRAYEQYF; CDR3 DNA: TGCGCCAGCAGCCCTCCGGACAGGGCGTACGAGCAGTACTTC
J gene: TRBJ2-7; D gene: -; V gene: TRBV21-1; CDR3 length: 17; clone size: -; CDR3 protein: CASSSRSTSGDPYEQYF; CDR3 DNA: TGTGCCAGCAGCTCAAGGTCGACTAGCGGGGATCCCTACGAGCAGTACTTC
J gene: TRBJ2-2; D gene: TRBD2; V gene: TRBV27; CDR3 length: 17; clone size: -; CDR3 protein: CASSARTSGRDTGELFF; CDR3 DNA: TGTGCCAGCAGTGCCCGGACTAGCGGGAGGGACACCGGGGAGCTGTTTTTT
J gene: TRBJ2-5; D gene: -; V gene: TRBV14; CDR3 length: 19; clone size: once; CDR3 protein: CASSQDWWRARTRSETQYF; CDR3 DNA: TGTGCCAGCAGCCAAGATTGGTGGCGGGCCCGGACGCGGTCAGAGACCCAGTACTTC
J gene: TRBJ2-7; D gene: TRBD2; V gene: TRBV30; CDR3 length: 17; clone size: -; CDR3 protein: CAWSDIGTSGSHHEQYF; CDR3 DNA: TGTGCCTGGAGTGATATAGGGACTAGCGGGAGTCATCACGAGCAGTACTTC
J gene: TRBJ2-7; D gene: TRBD2; V gene: TRBV27; CDR3 length: 16; clone size: -; CDR3 protein: CASSLGPGGPEDEQYF; CDR3 DNA: TGTGCCAGCAGTCTCGGGCCGGGAGGGCCGGAGGACGAGCAGTACTTC
J gene: TRBJ2-7; D gene: -; V gene: TRBV4-3; CDR3 length: 15; clone size: -; CDR3 protein: CASSRGGPKDHEQYF; CDR3 DNA: TGCGCCAGCAGCCGAGGGGGACCCAAGGACCACGAGCAGTACTTC
J gene: TRBJ2-7; D gene: -; V gene: TRBV7-6; CDR3 length: 15; clone size: -; CDR3 protein: CASSLERGTTYEQYF; CDR3 DNA: TGTGCCAGCAGCTTAGAGAGGGGGACCACTTACGAGCAGTACTTC
J gene: TRBJ2-7; D gene: -; V gene: TRBV11-2; CDR3 length: 16; clone size: -; CDR3 protein: CASSPPQRVSSYEQYF; CDR3 DNA: TGTGCCAGCAGTCCACCCCAGAGGGTTTCCTCCTACGAGCAGTACTTC
J gene: TRBJ2-3; D gene: TRBD2; V gene: TRBV5-4; CDR3 length: 17; clone size: -; CDR3 protein: CASSLVKAGPFTDTQYF; CDR3 DNA: TGTGCCAGCAGCTTGGTTAAAGCGGGACCGTTCACAGATACGCAGTATTTT
J gene: TRBJ1-2; D gene: TRBD1; V gene: TRBV9; CDR3 length: 16; clone size: few; CDR3 protein: CASSVHMQGAADGYTF; CDR3 DNA: TGTGCCAGCAGCGTACACATGCAGGGGGCAGCGGATGGCTACACCTTC